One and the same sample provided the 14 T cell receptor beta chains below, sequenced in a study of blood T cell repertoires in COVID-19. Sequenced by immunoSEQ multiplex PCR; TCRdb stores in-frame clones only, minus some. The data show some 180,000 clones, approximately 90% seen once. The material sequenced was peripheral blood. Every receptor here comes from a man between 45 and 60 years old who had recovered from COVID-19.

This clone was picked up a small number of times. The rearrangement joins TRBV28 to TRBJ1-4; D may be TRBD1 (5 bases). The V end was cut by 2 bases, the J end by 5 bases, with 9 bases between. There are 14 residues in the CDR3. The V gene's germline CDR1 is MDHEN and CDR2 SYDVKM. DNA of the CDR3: TGTGCCAGCAGTTTAATTGACAGAAATGAAAAACTGTTTTTT. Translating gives CASSLIDRNEKLFF.

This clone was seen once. CDR3 coding DNA: TGTGCCAGCAGCTTAGATCTACAGGGAAACTATGGCTACACCTTC. This gives the protein CASSLDLQGNYGYTF. This chain links TRBV11-2 with TRBJ1-2; tentatively, D is TRBD1 (6 bases). The germline gives CDR1 SGHAT, CDR2 FQNNGV. The CDR3 sequence is 15 residues long. With 0 bases removed from V and 2 bases from J, the gap between germline ends came to 10 bases.

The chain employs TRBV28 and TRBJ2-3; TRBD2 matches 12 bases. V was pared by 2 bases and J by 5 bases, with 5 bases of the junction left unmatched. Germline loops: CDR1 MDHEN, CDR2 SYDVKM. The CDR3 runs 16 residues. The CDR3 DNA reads TGTGCCAGCAGTTTAGCTAGCGGGGGGGCACAAGATACGCAGTATTTT. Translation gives CASSLASGGAQDTQYF. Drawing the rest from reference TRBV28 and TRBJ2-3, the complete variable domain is DVKVTQSSRYLVKRTGEKVFLECVQDMDHENMFWYRQDPGLGLRLIYFSYDVKMKEKGDIPEGYSVSREKKERFSLILESASTNQTSMYLCASSLASGGAQDTQYFGPGTRLTVL.

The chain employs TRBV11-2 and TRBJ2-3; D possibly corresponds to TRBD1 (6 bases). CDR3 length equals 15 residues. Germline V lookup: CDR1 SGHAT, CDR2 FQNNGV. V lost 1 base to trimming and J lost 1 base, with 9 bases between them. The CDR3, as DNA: TGTGCCAGCAGCTTAGGAGGGGGTGGCACAGATACGCAGTATTTT. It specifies CASSLGGGGTDTQYF.

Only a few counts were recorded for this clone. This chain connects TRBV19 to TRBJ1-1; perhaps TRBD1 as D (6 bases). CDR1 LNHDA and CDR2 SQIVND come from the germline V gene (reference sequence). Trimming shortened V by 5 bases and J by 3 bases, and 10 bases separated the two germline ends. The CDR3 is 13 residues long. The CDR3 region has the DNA TGTGCCAGTAGTTGGACAGAAGACACTGAAGCTTTCTTT. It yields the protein CASSWTEDTEAFF.

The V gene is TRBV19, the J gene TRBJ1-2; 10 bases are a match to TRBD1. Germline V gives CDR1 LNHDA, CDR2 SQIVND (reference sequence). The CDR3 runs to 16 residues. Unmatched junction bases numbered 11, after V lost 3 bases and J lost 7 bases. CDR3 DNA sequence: TGTGCCAGTAGTATGGCGACAGGGGGCTACCTCGGTGGCTACACCTTC. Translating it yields CASSMATGGYLGGYTF. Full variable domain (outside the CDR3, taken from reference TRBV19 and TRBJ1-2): DGGITQSPKYLFRKEGQNVTLSCEQNLNHDAMYWYRQDPGQGLRLIYYSQIVNDFQKGDIAEGYSVSREKKESFPLTVTSAQKNPTAFYLCASSMATGGYLGGYTFGSGTRLTVV.

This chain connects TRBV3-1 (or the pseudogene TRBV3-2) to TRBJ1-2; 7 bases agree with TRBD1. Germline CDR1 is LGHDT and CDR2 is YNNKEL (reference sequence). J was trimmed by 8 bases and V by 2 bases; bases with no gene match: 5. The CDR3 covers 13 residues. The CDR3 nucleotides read TGTGCCAGCAGCCAAAGGGACAGCCTGGGCTACACCTTC. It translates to CASSQRDSLGYTF.

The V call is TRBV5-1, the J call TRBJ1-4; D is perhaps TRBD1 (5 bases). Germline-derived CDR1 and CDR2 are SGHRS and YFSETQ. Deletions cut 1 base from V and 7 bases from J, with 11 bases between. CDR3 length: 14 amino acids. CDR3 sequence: CASSLTPGGEKLFF. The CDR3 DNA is TGCGCCAGCAGCTTGACTCCCGGGGGTGAAAAACTGTTTTTT.

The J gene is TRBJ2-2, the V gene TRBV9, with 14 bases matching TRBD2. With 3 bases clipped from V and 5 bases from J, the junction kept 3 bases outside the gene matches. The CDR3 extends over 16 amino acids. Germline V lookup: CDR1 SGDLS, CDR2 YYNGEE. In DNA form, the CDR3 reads TGTGCCAGCAGCGCCGGGACTAGCGGGGGTACCGGGGAGCTGTTTTTT. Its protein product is CASSAGTSGGTGELFF.

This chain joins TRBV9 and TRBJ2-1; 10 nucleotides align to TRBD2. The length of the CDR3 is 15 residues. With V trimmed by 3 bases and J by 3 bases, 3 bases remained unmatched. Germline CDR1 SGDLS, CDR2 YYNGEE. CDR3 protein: CASSDRTSGYNEQFF. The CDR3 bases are TGTGCCAGCAGCGACCGGACTAGCGGCTACAATGAGCAGTTCTTC.

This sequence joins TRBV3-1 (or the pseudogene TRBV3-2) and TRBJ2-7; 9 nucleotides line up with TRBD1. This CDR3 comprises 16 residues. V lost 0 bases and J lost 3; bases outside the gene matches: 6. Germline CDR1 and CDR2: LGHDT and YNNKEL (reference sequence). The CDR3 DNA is TGTGCCAGCAGCCAAGAAGGGGAGGACAGGGGCTACGAGCAGTACTTC. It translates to CASSQEGEDRGYEQYF.

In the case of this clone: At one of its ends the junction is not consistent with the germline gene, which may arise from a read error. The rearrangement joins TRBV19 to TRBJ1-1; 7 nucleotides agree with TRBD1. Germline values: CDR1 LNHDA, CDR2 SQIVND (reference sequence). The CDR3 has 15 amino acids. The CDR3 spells CASRKRQGSNSEAFF. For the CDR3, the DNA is TGTGCCAGTAGGAAACGACAGGGCAGTAACAGTGAAGCTTTCTTT. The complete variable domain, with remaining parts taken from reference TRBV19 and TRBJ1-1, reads DGGITQSPKYLFRKEGQNVTLSCEQNLNHDAMYWYRQDPGQGLRLIYYSQIVNDFQKGDIAEGYSVSREKKESFPLTVTSAQKNPTAFYLCASRKRQGSNSEAFFGQGTRLTVV.

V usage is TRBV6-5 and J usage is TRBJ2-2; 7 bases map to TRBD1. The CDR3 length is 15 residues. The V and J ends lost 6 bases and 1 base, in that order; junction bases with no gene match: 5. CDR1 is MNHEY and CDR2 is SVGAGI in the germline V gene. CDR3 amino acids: CASSPGQLNTGELFF. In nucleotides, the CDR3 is TGTGCCAGCAGCCCGGGACAGCTGAACACCGGGGAGCTGTTTTTT.

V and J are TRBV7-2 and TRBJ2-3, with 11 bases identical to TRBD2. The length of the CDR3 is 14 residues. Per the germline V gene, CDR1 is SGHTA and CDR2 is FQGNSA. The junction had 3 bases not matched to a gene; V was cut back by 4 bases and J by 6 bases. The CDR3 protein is CASSSTSGTDTQYF. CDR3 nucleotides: TGTGCCAGCAGCTCGACTAGCGGGACCGATACGCAGTATTTT.